A single sample gave rise to the 8 T cell receptor beta chains below, sequenced in a study of T cell responses to AZD1222 COVID-19 vaccine. Only in-frame clones appear in the TCRdb table, and some are missing; sequencing was by immunoSEQ multiplex PCR. Seen here are 120,000 to 150,000 clones, around 88% observed once, and the top ten hold around 2.1%. The starting material was peripheral blood, obtained on day 0 of AZD1222 vaccination. The receptors were sampled from an adult in good health.

The V and J genes are TRBV5-1 and TRBJ2-2, with 14 bases fitting TRBD2. The CDR3 is 16 amino acids. Germline V gene sequence: CDR1 SGHRS, CDR2 YFSETQ. Germline trimming cut 4 bases from V and 4 bases from J; bases unmatched to any gene: 3. The CDR3 DNA reads TGCGCCAGCAGCCCGGGACTAGCGGGAGCCACCGGGGAGCTGTTTTTT. As protein: CASSPGLAGATGELFF.

The J gene is TRBJ2-2, the V gene TRBV12-3 or TRBV12-4; D call uncertain. This CDR3 is built from 13 residues. Trimming took 2 bases from V and 5 from J, leaving 6 bases between them. As DNA, the CDR3 is TGTGCCAGCAGTTTATTGCGGACCGGGGAGCTGTTTTTT. Its translation: CASSLLRTGELFF.

CDR3 nucleotide sequence: TGTGCCAGCAGCCAAGTAACAGCCGACTCTGGAAACACCATATATTTT. Residues: CASSQVTADSGNTIYF. V usage is TRBV4-2 and J usage is TRBJ1-3; D not resolved. The CDR3 has 16 residues. The V end was cut by 1 base, the J end by 0 bases, with 10 bases between. The germline CDR1 and CDR2 sequences are LGHNA and YNFKEQ.

This chain connects TRBV11-1 to TRBJ2-1; 7 positions agree with TRBD1. Germline lookup yields CDR1 SGHAT and CDR2 FQDESV (reference sequence). Trimming removed 6 bases from V and 2 bases from J; junction bases left unmatched: 4. The CDR3 length is 14 residues. CDR3 amino acids: CASSRTGPYNEQFF. The CDR3 DNA sequence: TGTGCCAGCAGTCGGACAGGCCCCTACAATGAGCAGTTCTTC.

The rearrangement uses TRBV7-9 and TRBJ2-1; D may be TRBD2 (6 bases). Trimming removed 5 bases from V and 5 bases from J, with 16 bases in between. The germline V gene has CDR1 SEHNR and CDR2 FQNEAQ (reference sequence). The CDR3 extends over 15 amino acids. The CDR3 region has the DNA TGTGCCAGCAGCCGGGGGTTAGTAACCAACAATGAGCAGTTCTTC. Translated, it gives CASSRGLVTNNEQFF.

The chain has TRBV30 and TRBJ1-4; D is undetermined. The CDR3 extends over 11 amino acids. The V gene's germline CDR1 is GTSNPN and CDR2 SVGIG (reference sequence). The V and J ends lost 5 bases and 11 bases respectively, with 12 bases between them. The CDR3 DNA follows: TGTGCCTGGGGGGAGATCAAGAAACTGTTTTTT. It specifies CAWGEIKKLFF.

V gene TRBV7-9 combines with J gene TRBJ2-1; D tentatively fits TRBD1 or TRBD2 (5 bases each). Trimming pared 5 bases from V and 8 bases from J, leaving 13 bases between. This CDR3 has 13 amino acids. Germline CDR1 is SEHNR and CDR2 is FQNEAQ (reference sequence). This CDR3 reads CASSVEGPHEQFF. The CDR3, as DNA: TGTGCCAGCAGCGTCGAGGGGCCCCATGAGCAGTTCTTC.

Notes on this clone: This sample also contains other DNA sequences that code for the same CDR3. This chain connects TRBV4-3 to TRBJ1-2; D might be TRBD1 (5 bases). V lost 0 bases, J lost 1 base, and 9 bases lay in between. There are 15 residues in the CDR3. Germline V lookup: CDR1 LGHNA, CDR2 YSLEER. The CDR3 DNA reads TGCGCCAGCAGCCAAGACCCGACAGTTAACTATGGCTACACCTTC. Protein: CASSQDPTVNYGYTF.